Sequencing of this TCR beta chain was carried out in a study of PD-L1 blockade in urothelial cancer. Study information: From 2014, patients received atezolizumab, given as 1,200 mg intravenously every 3 weeks. Among blood samples, the median T cell count was some 150,000. Findings and limits, study-wide: Below-median pretreatment blood TCR clonality was associated with improved progression-free and overall survival.

The CDR3 covers 15 residues. V trimming: 5 bases; J trimming: 4 bases; junction bases outside the gene matches: 8. Germline CDR1 and CDR2: MDHEN and SYDVKM. Time point specified: peripheral blood 6 weeks after treatment start. Sample contribution per patient ranged from 1 to 8, covering pretreatment and on-treatment. About this clone: Its antigen is not identified.

The repertoire was sequenced with immunoSEQ multiplex PCR; TCRdb's copy has only in-frame clones and lacks some. The data hold over 100,000 clones, with approximately 90% observed a single time. The V gene is TRBV28, the J gene TRBJ1-1; 9 nucleotides line up with TRBD1. The clonotype was recovered from a man aged 55 to 70 with urothelial cancer. The sample here was PBMCs, taken around atezolizumab (anti-PD-L1) treatment. The CDR3 reads CASSARQGGVTEAFF. The CDR3 nucleotides are TGTGCCAGCAGTGCTAGACAGGGGGGTGTCACTGAAGCTTTCTTT.